The TCR beta chain described here comes from a study of T cells in Graves' hyperthyroidism and ophthalmopathy. RNA transcripts gave rise to amplified TCR beta CDR3 regions. HTBI primers were the set used in a first-round RT-PCR of the TCR CDR3. TCRdb used MiXCR to reprocess the multiplex PCR reads, holding one entry per CDR3 protein. The sample holds 500,000 to 600,000 distinct CDR3 sequences, 16% seen once. This clonotype has just a few counts. Absence of ophthalmopathy progression within 18 months defined stable Graves' hyperthyroidism. A patient was excluded if there was uncontrolled infection, other autoimmune disease, pregnancy or lactation. Thyroid ultrasound and orbital computed tomography, with clinical symptoms and serum thyroxine and TRAb, informed diagnoses. The V and J ends lost 3 bases and 2 bases respectively, with 14 bases between them. Germline values: CDR1 MNHEY, CDR2 SVGEGT. This CDR3 contains 16 residues.

This clonotype was sampled from a woman younger than 35 with Graves' hyperthyroidism. The source material was blood. The J gene is TRBJ1-5, the V gene TRBV6-2 or TRBV6-3; D is unclear. The CDR3 sequence is CASSYRAQLGNQPQHF. Here the CDR3 DNA reads TGTGCCAGCAGTTATAGGGCCCAACTTGGCAATCAGCCCCAGCATTTT.